This TCR beta chain was sequenced during a study of radiation and T cells in renal cell carcinoma. General observations from the study: Pretreatment tumor biopsies were lacking, so baseline clonotypes are unknown. Top tumor clonotypes rose in blood 2 weeks post-radiation, then contracted.

This CDR3 has 15 amino acids. The V gene end was trimmed by 2 bases and the J gene end by 4 bases; junction bases not matched to a gene: 3. Concerning this clone: Its matching antigen is unknown.

Here immunoSEQ multiplex PCR was the method, and the copy in TCRdb shows in-frame clones only, minus some. This sample has about 150,000 clones; nearly 90% occur once, and the top ten carry 12%. Time point in this sample: baseline pretreatment blood. Treatment described: 15 Gy SBRT to primary tumor, nephrectomy 4 weeks later. Blood was sampled at baseline, 2 weeks and 4 weeks after SBRT. The patient's renal cell carcinoma had clear cell pathology. The sample here was blood, taken from a patient whose treatment included radiotherapy and nephrectomy. The TCR sequence derives from a woman aged 50 to 60 with renal cell carcinoma. The J gene is TRBJ2-1, the V gene TRBV5-3; 10 positions match TRBD2. TRBV5-3 carries the ORF label, with uncertain function. CDR3 amino acids: CARSFGLAAYNEQFF. CDR3 in DNA: TGTGCCAGAAGCTTTGGACTAGCGGCTTACAATGAGCAGTTCTTC.